This TCR beta chain is from a study of OX40 agonist ivuxolimab in advanced cancers. Regarding the study in general: Ivuxolimab was an agonistic, fully human IgG2 monoclonal antibody directed against OX40 (CD134), a costimulatory receptor. Intravenous ivuxolimab was administered to patients every 2 weeks at six dose levels: 0.01, 0.1, 0.3, 1.5, 3 and 10 mg/kg. Of the roughly 50 dose-escalation patients, hepatocellular carcinoma was present in approximately 20, melanoma in around 15, renal cell carcinoma in 9 and head and neck cancer in 9. In the dose-escalation cohort, 65% to 85% of patients were male, and the mean age was around 60 years with a range of roughly 20 to 80. Patients were allowed to have had prior anti-PD-1, anti-PD-L1 or anti-CTLA-4 therapy, and approximately 40% of the dose-escalation patients had previously received checkpoint inhibitors. Partial responses occurred in three dose-escalation patients, of whom one had hepatocellular carcinoma and two had cutaneous melanoma. The purpose of peripheral TCRbeta sequencing was to test whether ivuxolimab changed TCR sequence diversity and led to clonal T-cell expansion. The monotherapy dose-escalation portion (N ≈ 52 patients) of the phase I ivuxolimab trial is reported in the paper. Summary of the overall study and its limitations: Antigen specificity was not determined for the clonally expanded peripheral T cells. After ivuxolimab, CD8+ T cells had more expanded clones than CD4+ T cells on average. At doses of 0.1 to 3.0 mg/kg, clonal expansion of both CD4+ and CD8+ blood T cells was observed from baseline to week 6. Low levels of normalized T-cell clonal expansion were also seen in some patients who did not respond. Partial responders in the 0.1-3.0 mg/kg groups had among the lowest normalized peripheral clonal expansion, especially among CD8+ T cells.

Patients with autoimmune disease history or receiving systemic immunosuppression were excluded from the trial. Peripheral blood for TCR sequencing was drawn from every dose cohort at baseline, at cycle 4 day 1 and at cycle 7 day 1. Samples were obtained from an open-label, multicenter, first-in-human phase I dose-escalation trial of ivuxolimab. The trial enrolled adults with locally advanced or metastatic head and neck squamous cell, hepatocellular, melanoma or renal cell carcinoma. Before TCR sequencing, CD4+ and CD8+ T cells were separately sorted from peripheral blood. Genomic DNA was extracted from sorted cells for sequencing of the TCRbeta CDR3 region. TCRbeta CDR3 regions were sequenced using the immunoSEQ Assay. Entries here come from immuneACCESS through TCRdb and include only in-frame sequences with V and J called. Some clones fail to appear in such tables; in the studies checked, an unresolved V gene covers under half of the shortfall, and the cause of the remainder is unknown. This sample lists about 55,000 clones; around 88% were detected once. The top ten constitute approximately 14% of the sample.

The CDR3 spans 15 residues, from the cysteine through the phenylalanine. Left in the record is the CDR3 DNA by itself, 45 bases read in frame from the first base. The trim is 1 base for V and 8 bases for J, with a gap of 15 bases between the germline ends. From a lookup of the germline V gene, CDR1 and CDR2 are SGDLS and YYNGEE. Regarding this clone: Its recognized antigen is unknown. No base quality values were provided; no much bigger clone lies one nucleotide off.

The chain employs TRBV9 and TRBJ2-2; TRBD1 is perhaps the D gene, given 6 matching bases. Sequencing used CD4+ or CD8+ T cells sorted from blood, obtained in a trial of the OX40 agonist ivuxolimab. The TCR sequence derives from an adult with an advanced solid tumor such as melanoma, head and neck, liver or kidney cancer. The CDR3 corresponds to CASSVSGTISGELFF. The base sequence is TGTGCCAGCAGCGTATCGGGGACAATATCTGGGGAGCTGTTTTTT.